These 25 T cell receptor beta chains were sequenced from one sample in a study of radiation and T cells in renal cell carcinoma. This sample's time point: blood 2 weeks post-SBRT. The treatment: 15 Gy SBRT to primary tumor, nephrectomy 4 weeks later. Here immunoSEQ multiplex PCR was the method, and the copy in TCRdb shows in-frame clones only, minus some. The table records roughly 150,000 clones, about 91% of them present only once. The sample here was blood, taken from a patient whose treatment included radiotherapy and nephrectomy. These receptors came from a woman in her forties or fifties with renal cell carcinoma.

On this clone: Additional DNA sequences in this sample encode the identical CDR3. The V call is TRBV6-5, the J call TRBJ1-3; no definite D call. The CDR3 has 15 residues. The germline V gene has CDR1 MNHEY and CDR2 SVGAGI. V was pared by 0 bases and J by 0 bases, with 6 bases between. DNA for the CDR3: TGTGCCAGCAGTTACTCGCGGGACTCTGGAAACACCATATATTTT. Its protein product is CASSYSRDSGNTIYF.

The gene calls are TRBV10-1 and TRBJ1-1; 10 nucleotides line up with TRBD1. CDR3 size: 13 residues. Per germline, CDR1 WNHNN and CDR2 SYGVQD (reference sequence). V was clipped by 9 bases and J by 6 bases; unmatched bases: 7. CDR3 region: CASRRQGASEAFF. The DNA of the CDR3 is TGCGCCAGTAGACGACAGGGGGCGTCTGAAGCTTTCTTT.

This chain uses TRBV6-1 with TRBJ2-2; 11 nucleotides match TRBD1. The CDR3 is made up of 15 amino acids. Germline lookup yields CDR1 MNHNS and CDR2 SASEGT. V gave up 6 bases and J gave up 0 bases; unmatched junction bases: 0. The CDR3 protein is CASRGQGANTGELFF. The CDR3 DNA sequence: TGTGCCAGCAGGGGACAGGGGGCGAACACCGGGGAGCTGTTTTTT.

The CDR3 is CASSQESSGGGDTQYF. The CDR3 DNA is TGTGCCAGCAGCCAAGAGTCTAGCGGGGGGGGAGATACGCAGTATTTT. This chain uses TRBV4-2 with TRBJ2-3, with 12 bases aligning to TRBD2. Germline lookup yields CDR1 LGHNA and CDR2 YNFKEQ. This CDR3 comprises 16 residues. V trimming: 0 bases; J trimming: 5 bases; junction bases outside the gene matches: 3.

This sequence joins TRBV18 and TRBJ2-5; D is unresolved. CDR1 and CDR2 from the germline V gene are KGHSH and LQKENI. The CDR3 has 13 amino acids. V was pared by 0 bases and J by 3 bases, with 5 bases between. CDR3 nucleotide sequence: TGTGCCAGCTCACCACCAACGGAAGAGACCCAGTACTTC. Translating gives CASSPPTEETQYF.

The CDR3 region is CASSQDGRGGRETQYF. The DNA of the CDR3 is TGTGCCAGCAGCCAAGATGGGAGGGGCGGGCGAGAGACCCAGTACTTC. This chain joins TRBV14 and TRBJ2-5; TRBD2 matches at 7 bases. There are 16 residues in the CDR3. The V segment lost 0 bases and the J segment 4 bases; nucleotides outside the gene matches: 8. In germline, CDR1 is SGHDN, CDR2 FVKESK.

The rearrangement uses TRBV9 and TRBJ1-2; 10 bases line up with TRBD1. The CDR3 sequence is 15 residues long. With V trimmed by 0 bases and J by 6 bases, 5 bases remained unmatched. Germline CDR1 reads SGDLS; CDR2 reads YYNGEE. The CDR3 spells CASSVGGQGFDGYTF. CDR3 bases: TGTGCCAGCAGCGTAGGGGGACAGGGGTTTGATGGCTACACCTTC.

For this clone: The same CDR3 also results from other DNA sequences found in this sample. The chain combines TRBV18 with TRBJ2-7, with TRBD1 matching over 10 bases. With V trimmed by 3 bases and J by 4 bases, 3 bases remained unmatched. Germline V lookup: CDR1 KGHSH, CDR2 LQKENI. The CDR3 covers 14 residues. This CDR3 reads CASSPGTGAYEQYF. The CDR3 bases are TGTGCCAGCTCACCGGGGACAGGGGCTTACGAGCAGTACTTC.

In the case of this clone: Other DNA sequences from this sample encode an identical CDR3 as well. The V gene is TRBV6-5, the J gene TRBJ2-1; D ambiguous. This CDR3 contains 16 residues. V lost 2 bases to trimming and J lost 2 bases, with 13 bases between them. CDR1 MNHEY and CDR2 SVGAGI come from the germline V gene. In DNA, the CDR3 is TGTGCCAGCAGTTACGGCGGAACTACCACCTACAATGAGCAGTTCTTC. It encodes CASSYGGTTTYNEQFF.

The J gene is TRBJ1-6, the V gene TRBV6-6; D uncertain. V gave up 3 bases and J gave up 9 bases, with 12 bases separating them. The CDR3 has 14 residues. Germline CDR1 reads MNHNY; CDR2 reads SVGAGI (reference sequence). The CDR3 nucleotides read TGTGCCAGCAGTTATGTTGAAGGGAGTTCACCCCTCCACTTT. Amino acid sequence: CASSYVEGSSPLHF.

V usage is TRBV13 and J usage is TRBJ2-3; TRBD2 aligns across 7 bases. The germline V gene has CDR1 PRHDT and CDR2 FYEKMQ (reference sequence). The CDR3 length is 18 residues. V was clipped by 1 base and J by 2 bases; unmatched bases: 12. This chain's CDR3 is CASSLEGLRAGLTDTQYF. The CDR3 DNA reads as TGTGCCAGCAGCTTAGAGGGCCTAAGAGCGGGGCTCACAGATACGCAGTATTTT.

The chain carries TRBV19 and TRBJ1-4; D is undetermined. V was cut by 3 bases and J by 3 bases, with 11 bases left in between. Germline lookup yields CDR1 LNHDA and CDR2 SQIVND (reference sequence). CDR3 length: 15 residues. The CDR3 sequence: CASSISGNPNEKLFF. The DNA for the CDR3 is TGTGCCAGTAGTATCTCTGGAAACCCTAATGAAAAACTGTTTTTT.

The rearrangement joins TRBV7-9 to TRBJ2-2, with TRBD1 matching over 7 bases. V dropped 4 bases and J dropped 6; count of bases not matched to a gene: 11. CDR1 and CDR2 (germline): SEHNR, FQNEAQ (reference sequence). CDR3 size: 16 residues. CDR3 sequence: CASSSNNRGGAGELFF. CDR3 sequence (DNA): TGTGCCAGCAGCTCGAATAACAGGGGTGGTGCCGGGGAGCTGTTTTTT. The full variable domain, in which reference TRBV7-9 and TRBJ2-2 provide the parts outside the CDR3, is DTGVSQNPRHKITKRGQNVTFRCDPISEHNRLYWYRQTLGQGPEFLTYFQNEAQLEKSRLLSDRFSAERPKGSFSTLEIQRTEQGDSAMYLCASSSNNRGGAGELFFGEGSRLTVL.

The rearrangement joins TRBV6-5 to TRBJ2-4; 7 nucleotides match TRBD1. The CDR3 is 15 amino acids. Germline V gene data show CDR1 as MNHEY and CDR2 as SVGAGI. V lost 5 bases and J lost 4; bases outside the gene matches: 8. The CDR3 sequence is CASSTPGTAKNIQYF. As DNA, the CDR3 is TGTGCCAGCAGTACCCCCGGGACAGCTAAAAACATTCAGTACTTC.

The J gene is TRBJ2-6, the V gene TRBV12-5, with 7 nucleotides matching TRBD1. The germline CDR1 and CDR2 sequences are LGHNT and FRNRAP. V dropped 5 bases and J dropped 4; count of bases not matched to a gene: 8. The CDR3 consists of 16 residues. As DNA, the CDR3 is TGTGCTAGTGGTCCAAACAGGGGAACCGGGGCCAACGTCCTGACTTTC. This gives the protein CASGPNRGTGANVLTF.

This rearrangement joins TRBV7-9 to TRBJ1-3; D is uncertain. V gave up 1 base and J gave up 0 bases, with 1 base separating them. CDR1 is SEHNR, CDR2 FQNEAQ, per germline (reference sequence). The CDR3 is 13 amino acids. The CDR3 region has the DNA TGTGCCAGCAGCTTAGACTCTGGAAACACCATATATTTT. It codes for CASSLDSGNTIYF. Drawing the rest from reference TRBV7-9 and TRBJ1-3, the complete variable domain is DTGVSQNPRHKITKRGQNVTFRCDPISEHNRLYWYRQTLGQGPEFLTYFQNEAQLEKSRLLSDRFSAERPKGSFSTLEIQRTEQGDSAMYLCASSLDSGNTIYFGEGSWLTVV.

This rearrangement joins TRBV4-2 to TRBJ1-3; D unclear. The CDR3 covers 15 residues. From germline, CDR1 is LGHNA and CDR2 YNFKEQ. The V end was cut by 4 bases, the J end by 0 bases, with 10 bases between. This CDR3 is CASSPDESSGNTIYF. The DNA for the CDR3 is TGTGCCAGCAGCCCAGATGAGAGCTCTGGAAACACCATATATTTT.

This clone is a singleton in its sample. This chain joins TRBV28 and TRBJ1-2; the D is unclear. There are 13 residues in the CDR3. V was clipped by 6 bases and J by 2 bases, with 10 bases between them. Looked up from germline, CDR1 is MDHEN and CDR2 is SYDVKM. Written as DNA, the CDR3 is TGTGCCAGCAGCAATCAACTAAACTATGGCTACACCTTC. Translation gives CASSNQLNYGYTF.

Only a few counts were recorded for this clone. V is TRBV4-1 and J is TRBJ2-1, with TRBD1 identical over 10 bases. V dropped 2 bases and J dropped 3; count of bases not matched to a gene: 4. CDR3 length: 16 amino acids. Germline loops: CDR1 MGHRA, CDR2 YSYEKL. CDR3 region: CASSQTDRGFYNEQFF. Written as DNA, the CDR3 is TGCGCCAGCAGCCAAACGGACAGGGGGTTCTACAATGAGCAGTTCTTC.

The chain is built from TRBV29-1 and TRBJ2-2; 7 nucleotides line up with TRBD1. Germline CDR1 and CDR2: SQVTM and ANQGSEA. Trimming removed 4 bases from V and 1 base from J; junction bases left unmatched: 12. The CDR3 is made up of 17 amino acids. CDR3 sequence: CSVGPYRGQQNTGELFF. The CDR3 DNA reads TGCAGCGTTGGCCCTTACCGGGGACAGCAGAACACCGGGGAGCTGTTTTTT.

This clone appeared a few times. The V call is TRBV7-3, the J call TRBJ2-2, with D possibly TRBD2 on 5 matching bases. Trimming stripped 4 bases from V and 6 bases from J, with 6 bases between. The length of the CDR3 is 12 residues. The germline V gene has CDR1 SGHTA and CDR2 FQGTGA. The CDR3 loop reads CASSSGAGELFF. The CDR3 DNA sequence: TGTGCCAGCAGCTCCGGGGCCGGGGAGCTGTTTTTT.

V is TRBV9 and J is TRBJ2-5; unclear D gene. V lost 0 bases and J lost 2, with 8 bases in between. Germline V gene lookup returns CDR1 SGDLS and CDR2 YYNGEE. This CDR3 region has 14 residues. In DNA, the CDR3 is TGTGCCAGCAGCGTAGGGCCAGAGCAAGAGACCCAGTACTTC. Translation: CASSVGPEQETQYF.

The chain is built from TRBV5-1 and TRBJ1-1, with a tentative D call TRBD1 (5 bases). Germline values: CDR1 SGHRS, CDR2 YFSETQ. The CDR3 consists of 14 residues. Trimming removed 4 bases from V and 5 bases from J, with 15 bases in between. The CDR3 bases are TGCGCCAGCAGCGTACCAGGGAGGGAGACTGAAGCTTTCTTT. It is translated as CASSVPGRETEAFF.

This clone turned up a few times. V is TRBV6-1 and J is TRBJ2-1; possibly TRBD1 for D (6 bases). The CDR3 contains 14 residues. Germline V lookup: CDR1 MNHNS, CDR2 SASEGT. V gave up 1 base and J gave up 13 bases, with 17 bases separating them. CDR3 bases: TGTGCCAGCAGTGAAGTGTCAGGGGAAGTGCCCCAGTTCTTC. Amino acids: CASSEVSGEVPQFF.

J is TRBJ1-2 and V is TRBV6-5, with a possible D match to TRBD1 (6 bases). The germline V gene encodes CDR1 MNHEY and CDR2 SVGAGI. The CDR3 runs 14 residues. Deletions cut 6 bases from V and 1 base from J, with 12 bases between. The chain's CDR3 is CASRNDRFNYGYTF. The CDR3 DNA reads TGTGCCAGCAGAAACGACAGGTTTAACTATGGCTACACCTTC.